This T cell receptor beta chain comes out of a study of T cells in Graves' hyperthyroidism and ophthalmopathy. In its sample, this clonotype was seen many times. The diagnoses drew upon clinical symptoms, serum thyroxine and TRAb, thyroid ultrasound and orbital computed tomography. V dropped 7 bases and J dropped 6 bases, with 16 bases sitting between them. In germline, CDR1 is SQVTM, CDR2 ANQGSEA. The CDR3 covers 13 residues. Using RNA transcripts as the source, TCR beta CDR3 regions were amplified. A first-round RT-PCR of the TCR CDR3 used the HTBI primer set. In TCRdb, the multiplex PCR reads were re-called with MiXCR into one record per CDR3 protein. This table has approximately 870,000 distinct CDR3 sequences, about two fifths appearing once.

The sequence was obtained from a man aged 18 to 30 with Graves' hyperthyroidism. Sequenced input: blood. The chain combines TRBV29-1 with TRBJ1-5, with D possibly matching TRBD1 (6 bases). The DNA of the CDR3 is TGCAGCGCTTCTAGGGGGGCCGGTCAGCCCCAGCATTTT. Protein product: CSASRGAGQPQHF.